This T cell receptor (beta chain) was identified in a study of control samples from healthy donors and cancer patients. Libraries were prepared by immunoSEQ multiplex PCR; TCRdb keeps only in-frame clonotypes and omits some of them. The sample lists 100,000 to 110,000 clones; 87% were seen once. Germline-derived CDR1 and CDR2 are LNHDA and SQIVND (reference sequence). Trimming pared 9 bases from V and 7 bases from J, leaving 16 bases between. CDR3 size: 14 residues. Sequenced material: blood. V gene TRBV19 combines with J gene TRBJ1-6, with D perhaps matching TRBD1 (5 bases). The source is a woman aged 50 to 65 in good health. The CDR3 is CASPGTGNNSPLHF. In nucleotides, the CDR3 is TGTGCCAGCCCGGGAACAGGTAACAATTCACCCCTCCACTTT.